This T cell receptor beta chain was sequenced in a study of beta chain features in type 1 diabetes. Looking at the study overall: Patients and healthy donors were similar in age, gender and cell yields. Findings of the study overall: TCRB CDR3 length was moderately but significantly reduced in all four CD4+ subsets of Type 1 diabetes patients. Across patients, naive, central memory and Treg TCRB repertoires exhibited apparently greater similarity than was observed across healthy donors.

CD4+ cells of the naive, central memory, regulatory and stem cell-like memory types were sorted via CD45RO/CCR7/CD25/CD127/CD95/CD27. Every isolated RNA sample was fully reverse transcribed, so sequencing captured expressed TCRB transcripts. Sequenced naive, central memory and regulatory T cell samples produced an average of roughly 3.6 million reads. Clones were sequenced by immunoSEQ multiplex PCR, and TCRdb holds only the in-frame ones, with some missing. The top ten hold about 2% of the sample, which has tens of thousands of clones, roughly 68% seen once. The CDR3 is 14 amino acids. V lost 5 bases to trimming and J lost 3 bases; unmatched junction nucleotides: 6. Germline CDR1 reads MNHEY; CDR2 reads SMNVEV (reference sequence). For this clone: Its antigen is unknown.

The sequencing input was Tregs from blood. The gene calls are TRBV27 and TRBJ1-2; TRBD1 aligns across 7 bases. This clonotype was sampled from a woman between 18 and 30 years old with type 1 diabetes. The CDR3 region has the DNA TGTGCCAGCAGTCCCCAGACAGGGTACTATGGCTACACCTTC. Its protein is CASSPQTGYYGYTF.